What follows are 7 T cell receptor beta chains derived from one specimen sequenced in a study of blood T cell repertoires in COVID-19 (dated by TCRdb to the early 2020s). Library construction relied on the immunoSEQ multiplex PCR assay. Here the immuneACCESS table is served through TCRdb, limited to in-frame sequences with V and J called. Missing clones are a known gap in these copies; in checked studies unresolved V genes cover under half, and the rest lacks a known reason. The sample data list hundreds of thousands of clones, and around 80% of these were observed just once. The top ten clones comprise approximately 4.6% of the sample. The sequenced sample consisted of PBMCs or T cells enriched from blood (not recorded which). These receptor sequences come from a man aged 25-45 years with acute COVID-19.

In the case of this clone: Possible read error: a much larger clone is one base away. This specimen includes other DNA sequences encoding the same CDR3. The CDR3 spells CASSLGSGTSTDTQYF. CDR3 nucleotide sequence: TGCGCCAGCAGCTTGGGGTCGGGGACTAGCACAGATACGCAGTATTTT. J is TRBJ2-3 and V is TRBV5-1; weak D call: TRBD2 (6 bases). Trimming took 0 bases from V and 0 from J, leaving 11 bases between them. Germline values: CDR1 SGHRS, CDR2 YFSETQ. The CDR3 has 16 residues.

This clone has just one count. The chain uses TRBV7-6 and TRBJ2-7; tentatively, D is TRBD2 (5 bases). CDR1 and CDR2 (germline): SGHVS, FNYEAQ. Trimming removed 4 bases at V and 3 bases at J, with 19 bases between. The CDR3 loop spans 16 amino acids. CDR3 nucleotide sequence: TGTGCCAGCAGCTCTGAGGCGGGCCAAGCCTTCTACGAGCAGTACTTC. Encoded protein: CASSSEAGQAFYEQYF.

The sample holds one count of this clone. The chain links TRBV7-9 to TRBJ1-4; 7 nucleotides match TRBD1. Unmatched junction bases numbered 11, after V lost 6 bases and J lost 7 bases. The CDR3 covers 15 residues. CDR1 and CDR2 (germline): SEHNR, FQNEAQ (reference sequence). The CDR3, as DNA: TGTGCCAGCAGTCAAGAGGAGGGGGCGGTTGAAAAACTGTTTTTT. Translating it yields CASSQEEGAVEKLFF. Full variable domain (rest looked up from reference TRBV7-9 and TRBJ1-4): DTGVSQNPRHKITKRGQNVTFRCDPISEHNRLYWYRQTLGQGPEFLTYFQNEAQLEKSRLLSDRFSAERPKGSFSTLEIQRTEQGDSAMYLCASSQEEGAVEKLFFGSGTQLSVL.

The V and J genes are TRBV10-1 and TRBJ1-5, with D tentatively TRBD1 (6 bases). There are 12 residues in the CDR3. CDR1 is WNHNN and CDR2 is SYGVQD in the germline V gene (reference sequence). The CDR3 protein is CSREGGNQPQHF. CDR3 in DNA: TGCTCGAGAGAGGGGGGCAATCAGCCCCAGCATTTT.

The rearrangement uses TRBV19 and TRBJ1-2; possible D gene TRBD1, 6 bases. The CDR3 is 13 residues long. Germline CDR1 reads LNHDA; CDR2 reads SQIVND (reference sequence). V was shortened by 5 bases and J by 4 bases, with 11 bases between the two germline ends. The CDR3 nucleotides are TGTGCCAGTAGTCACAGGGACCTCTATGGCTACACCTTC. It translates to CASSHRDLYGYTF.

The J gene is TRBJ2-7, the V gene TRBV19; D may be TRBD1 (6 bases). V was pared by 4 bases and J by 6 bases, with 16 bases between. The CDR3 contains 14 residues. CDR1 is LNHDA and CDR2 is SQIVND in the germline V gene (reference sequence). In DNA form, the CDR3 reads TGTGCCAGTAGTACGGAGACAGGCTTGAGCGAGCAGTACTTC. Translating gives CASSTETGLSEQYF.

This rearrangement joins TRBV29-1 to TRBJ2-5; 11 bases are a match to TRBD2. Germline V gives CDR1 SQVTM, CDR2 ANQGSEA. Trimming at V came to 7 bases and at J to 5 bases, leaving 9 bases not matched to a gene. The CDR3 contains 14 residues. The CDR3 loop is CSAGVSGGAETQYF. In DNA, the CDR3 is TGCAGCGCTGGGGTTAGCGGGGGGGCTGAGACCCAGTACTTC.